The rows below give T cell receptor beta chains drawn from one sample of a study of T cells in Graves' hyperthyroidism and ophthalmopathy. TCRdb reprocessed the multiplex PCR reads via MiXCR and lists one record per CDR3 protein. The table shows some 460,000 distinct CDR3 sequences, with less than 20% occurring only once. Specimen: blood. Receptors originate from a woman aged 18-29 years with Graves' hyperthyroidism. Both conserved end residues are part of each CDR3. A D gene is named only where the DNA matches it firmly. The size entry is marked missing in some rows and otherwise reads once, few, many or a size class.

d_gene	v_gene	len	abundance	j_gene	CDR3aa	CDR3nt
.	TRBV11-3	12	many	TRBJ2-3	CASSLITDTQYF	TGTGCCAGCAGCTTAATCACAGATACGCAGTATTTT
.	TRBV4-1	15	.	TRBJ2-7	CASSPSMGGGYEQYF	TGCGCCAGCAGCCCCAGTATGGGTGGTGGCTACGAGCAGTACTTC
.	TRBV4-1	12	few	TRBJ2-7	CASSQVADEQYF	TGCGCCAGCAGCCAAGTGGCGGACGAGCAGTACTTC
.	TRBV10-3	12	many	TRBJ2-2	CAIMENTGELFF	TGTGCCATCATGGAGAACACCGGGGAGCTGTTTTTT
TRBD2	TRBV20-1	16	.	TRBJ2-1	CSALSWASGRDNEQFF	TGCAGTGCACTGTCCTGGGCTAGCGGGAGAGACAATGAGCAGTTCTTC
TRBD2	TRBV27	15	many	TRBJ2-1	CASSPIGGGFNEQFF	TGTGCCAGCAGTCCCATTGGGGGGGGTTTCAATGAGCAGTTCTTC
.	TRBV7-3	16	few	TRBJ2-3	CASSIPSARWADTQYF	TGTGCCAGCAGCATACCTAGCGCGCGGTGGGCAGATACGCAGTATTTT
.	TRBV13	15	many	TRBJ2-1	CASSPTLLGYNEQFF	TGTGCCAGCAGCCCCACCCTACTTGGGTACAATGAGCAGTTCTTC
TRBD2	TRBV14	14	many	TRBJ2-1	CASSQGLAHNEQFF	TGTGCCAGCAGCCAGGGACTAGCACACAATGAGCAGTTCTTC
TRBD2	TRBV20-1	16	many	TRBJ2-1	CSAKLAGGPRYNEQFF	TGCAGTGCTAAACTAGCGGGAGGGCCGCGGTACAATGAGCAGTTCTTC
TRBD2	TRBV11-3	17	many	TRBJ2-5	CASSASREGLAVETQYF	TGTGCCAGCAGCGCCAGTCGGGAGGGACTAGCCGTGGAGACCCAGTACTTC
TRBD1	TRBV13	18	many	TRBJ2-5	CASSQKSKGQGIRETQYF	TGTGCCAGCAGCCAAAAGAGTAAGGGACAGGGAATCCGAGAGACCCAGTACTTC
TRBD2	TRBV5-1	17	many	TRBJ2-1	CASSRSGGGSSYNEQFF	TGCGCCAGCAGCCGAAGCGGGGGCGGGAGCTCCTACAATGAGCAGTTCTTC
.	TRBV6-1	14	many	TRBJ1-2	CASSEDPRNDGYTF	TGTGCCAGCAGTGAAGACCCCAGGAACGATGGCTACACCTTC
.	TRBV10-3	15	many	TRBJ2-3	CAITSGGLSTDTQYF	TGTGCCATCACCTCGGGGGGCCTGAGCACAGATACGCAGTATTTT
TRBD2	TRBV5-8	15	.	TRBJ2-1	CASSLAAGGPGEQFF	TGTGCCAGCAGCTTGGCAGCGGGGGGGCCGGGTGAGCAGTTCTTC
TRBD1	TRBV7-9	18	many	TRBJ2-1	CASSPGTGFLSSYNEQFF	TGTGCCAGCAGCCCCGGGACAGGGTTCTTGAGCTCCTACAATGAGCAGTTCTTC
TRBD2	TRBV27	14	many	TRBJ2-7	CASSTSGNTYEQYF	TGTGCCAGCAGCACTAGCGGGAACACCTACGAGCAGTACTTC
TRBD1	TRBV7-8	12	.	TRBJ2-2	CASSLTGRELFF	TGTGCCAGCAGCTTGACAGGGAGGGAGCTGTTTTTT
TRBD2	TRBV6-1	14	many	TRBJ2-1	CASGASGLPNEQFF	TGTGCCAGCGGCGCTAGCGGGTTGCCGAATGAGCAGTTCTTC
TRBD1	TRBV12-3/TRBV12-4	14	.	TRBJ1-6	CASSRQGSGSPLHF	TGTGCCAGCAGCCGACAGGGGTCGGGTTCACCCCTCCACTTT
TRBD2	TRBV3-1	18	many	TRBJ2-5	CASSQDLPSGSSRETQYF	TGTGCCAGCAGCCAAGATCTTCCTAGCGGGAGTAGTCGGGAGACCCAGTACTTC
TRBD2	TRBV9	15	many	TRBJ2-5	CASSGLAGIQETQYF	TGTGCCAGCAGCGGCCTAGCGGGGATCCAAGAGACCCAGTACTTC
TRBD2	TRBV20-1	13	many	TRBJ2-7	CSARTSGRDEQYF	TGCAGTGCTAGGACTAGCGGGAGGGACGAGCAGTACTTC
TRBD1	TRBV9	16	many	TRBJ2-1	CASSVHGQGIYNEQFF	TGTGCCAGCAGCGTCCATGGACAGGGGATCTACAATGAGCAGTTCTTC
.	TRBV4-1	17	.	TRBJ2-5	CASSQLRGGGQQETQYF	TGCGCCAGCAGCCAACTTAGGGGGGGAGGCCAACAAGAGACCCAGTACTTC
.	TRBV6-1	12	many	TRBJ1-5	CASSYAARPQHF	TGTGCCAGCAGTTATGCAGCGCGGCCCCAGCATTTT
TRBD2	TRBV18	16	many	TRBJ2-3	CASSPPRTRERDTQYF	TGTGCCAGCTCACCACCCAGGACTAGAGAAAGGGATACGCAGTATTTT
.	TRBV6-1	14	many	TRBJ1-5	CASWGAGGDQPQHF	TGTGCCAGCTGGGGGGCGGGGGGAGATCAGCCCCAGCATTTT
.	TRBV19	17	.	TRBJ2-6	CASTPPRRSSGANVLTF	TGTGCCAGTACCCCCCCCCGCCGGAGCTCTGGGGCCAACGTCCTGACTTTC
.	TRBV29-1	11	few	TRBJ1-2	CSVELERGYTF	TGCAGCGTTGAACTTGAACGTGGCTACACCTTC
.	TRBV7-6	14	once	TRBJ2-1	CASSSDAIGNERFF	TGTGCCAGCAGCTCGGACGCCATCGGGAATGAGCGGTTCTTC
TRBD2	TRBV19	15	many	TRBJ2-1	CASSISVAGKDEQFF	TGTGCCAGTAGTATATCGGTAGCGGGAAAAGATGAGCAGTTCTTC
TRBD2	TRBV13	17	many	TRBJ2-3	CASSLLTSGTSTDTQYF	TGTGCCAGCAGCTTATTGACTAGCGGGACGAGCACAGATACGCAGTATTTT
.	TRBV11-3	13	many	TRBJ2-5	CASSLEGSETQYF	TGTGCCAGCAGCTTGGAGGGCTCGGAGACCCAGTACTTC
.	TRBV10-3	13	many	TRBJ1-5	CAISENNYQPQHF	TGTGCCATCAGTGAGAACAATTATCAGCCCCAGCATTTT
.	TRBV20-1	14	many	TRBJ2-5	CSAQDSGEKETQYF	TGCAGTGCCCAGGATTCGGGGGAGAAAGAGACCCAGTACTTC
.	TRBV5-1	15	few	TRBJ2-5	CASSLGKGHRETQYF	TGCGCCAGCAGCTTGGGGAAGGGCCACCGGGAGACCCAGTACTTC
.	TRBV20-1	15	.	TRBJ1-2	CSARDGGIVLGGYTF	TGCAGTGCTAGAGACGGGGGGATAGTACTCGGAGGCTACACCTTC
TRBD2	TRBV3-1	15	many	TRBJ2-3	CASSQELAGADTQYF	TGTGCCAGCAGCCAAGAGCTAGCGGGGGCAGATACGCAGTATTTT
.	TRBV3-1	12	many	TRBJ1-5	CASSLGWQPQHF	TGTGCCAGCAGCCTTGGTTGGCAGCCCCAGCATTTT
.	TRBV30	11	many	TRBJ2-1	CAWSGINEQFF	TGTGCCTGGAGTGGAATCAATGAGCAGTTCTTC
.	TRBV7-3	14	many	TRBJ2-7	CASSLSGFGSEQYF	TGTGCCAGCAGCTTAAGTGGGTTTGGGTCCGAGCAGTACTTC
.	TRBV20-1	11	few	TRBJ2-1	CSARVEDEQFF	TGCAGTGCTAGGGTGGAGGATGAGCAGTTCTTC
.	TRBV19	15	.	TRBJ1-5	CASSTGGRDNQPQHF	TGTGCCAGTAGTACGGGCGGCAGGGATAATCAGCCCCAGCATTTT
TRBD2	TRBV2	15	many	TRBJ2-1	CASIRGTTGSNEQFF	TGTGCCAGCATTCGGGGGACTACGGGGAGCAATGAGCAGTTCTTC